This entry concerns a single T cell receptor beta chain. The assay was immunoSEQ multiplex PCR, and TCRdb's table has in-frame clones only and misses some. Seen here are under 350,000 clones, 80% to 95% observed once, and the top ten hold more than 6%. Trimming cost V 4 bases and J 5 bases, with 8 bases left between them. The germline CDR1 and CDR2 sequences are KGHDR and SFDVKD. The CDR3 extends over 13 amino acids. This record comes from a study of blood T cell repertoires in COVID-19. Seattle's enrolled individuals joined amid active infection and were then monitored longitudinally. Sequenced input: peripheral blood. This sequence joins TRBV24-1 and TRBJ2-1, with D maybe TRBD1 (6 bases). The receptor was isolated from a young woman with COVID-19, enrolled during active disease. Here the CDR3 DNA reads TGTGCCACCAGTGAATGGGACAACAATGAGCAGTTCTTC. It specifies CATSEWDNNEQFF.